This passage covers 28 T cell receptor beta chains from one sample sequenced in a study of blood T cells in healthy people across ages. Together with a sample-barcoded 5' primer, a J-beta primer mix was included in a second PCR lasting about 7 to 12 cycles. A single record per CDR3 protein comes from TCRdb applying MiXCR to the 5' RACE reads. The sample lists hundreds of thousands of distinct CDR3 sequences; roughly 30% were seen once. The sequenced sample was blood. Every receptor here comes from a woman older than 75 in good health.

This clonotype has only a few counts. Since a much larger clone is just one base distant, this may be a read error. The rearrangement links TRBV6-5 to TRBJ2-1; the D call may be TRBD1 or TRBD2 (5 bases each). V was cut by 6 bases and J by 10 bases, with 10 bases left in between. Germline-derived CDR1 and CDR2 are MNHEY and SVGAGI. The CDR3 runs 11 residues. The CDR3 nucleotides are TGTGCCAGCAGGGGGACCTACGAGCAGTTCTTC. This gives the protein CASRGTYEQFF.

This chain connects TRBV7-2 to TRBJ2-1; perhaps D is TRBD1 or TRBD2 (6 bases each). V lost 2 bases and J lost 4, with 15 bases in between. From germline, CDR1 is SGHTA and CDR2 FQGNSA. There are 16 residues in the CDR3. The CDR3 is CASSLLRGAGYNEQFF. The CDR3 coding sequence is TGTGCCAGCAGCTTATTAAGGGGGGCGGGTTACAATGAGCAGTTCTTC. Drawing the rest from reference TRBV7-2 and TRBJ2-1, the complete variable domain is GAGVSQSPSNKVTEKGKDVELRCDPISGHTALYWYRQSLGQGLEFLIYFQGNSAPDKSGLPSDRFSAERTGGSVSTLTIQRTQQEDSAVYLCASSLLRGAGYNEQFFGPGTRLTVL.

The CDR3 DNA reads as TGTGCCAGCAGCTTAAAAGGAAATGGCTACACCTTC. The encoded protein is CASSLKGNGYTF. The chain recombines TRBV7-2 with TRBJ1-2, with unresolved D. Trimming took 2 bases from V and 6 from J, leaving 7 bases between them. Germline-derived CDR1 and CDR2 are SGHTA and FQGNSA. This CDR3 has 12 residues.

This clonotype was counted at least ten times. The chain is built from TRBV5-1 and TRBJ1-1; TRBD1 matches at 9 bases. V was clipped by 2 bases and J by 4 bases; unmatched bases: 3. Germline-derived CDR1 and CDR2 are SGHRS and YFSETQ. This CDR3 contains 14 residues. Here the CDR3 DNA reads TGCGCCAGCAGCTTTAACAGGGGGCTCACTGAAGCTTTCTTT. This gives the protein CASSFNRGLTEAFF.

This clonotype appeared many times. The chain's CDR3 is CAISVRGGANVLTF. CDR3 coding DNA: TGTGCCATCAGTGTAAGGGGTGGGGCCAACGTCCTGACTTTC. The rearrangement links TRBV10-3 to TRBJ2-6, with a weak D call TRBD1 (5 bases). CDR1 and CDR2 from the germline V gene are ENHRY and SYGVKD. V was clipped by 4 bases and J by 3 bases, with 7 bases between them. The CDR3 has 14 amino acids.

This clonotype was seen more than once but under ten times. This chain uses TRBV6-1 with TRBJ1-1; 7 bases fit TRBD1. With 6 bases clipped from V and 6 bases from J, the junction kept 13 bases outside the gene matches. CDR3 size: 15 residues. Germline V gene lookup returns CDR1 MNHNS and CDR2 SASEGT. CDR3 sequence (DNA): TGTGCCAGCAGGAGGGATTACAGGGGACGGCCTGAAGCTTTCTTT. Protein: CASRRDYRGRPEAFF.

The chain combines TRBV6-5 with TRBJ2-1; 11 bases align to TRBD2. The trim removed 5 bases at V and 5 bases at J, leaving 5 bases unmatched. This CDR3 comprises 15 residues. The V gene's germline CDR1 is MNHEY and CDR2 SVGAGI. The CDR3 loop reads CASSTGTSGNNEQFF. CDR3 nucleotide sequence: TGTGCCAGCAGTACCGGGACTAGCGGTAACAATGAGCAGTTCTTC.

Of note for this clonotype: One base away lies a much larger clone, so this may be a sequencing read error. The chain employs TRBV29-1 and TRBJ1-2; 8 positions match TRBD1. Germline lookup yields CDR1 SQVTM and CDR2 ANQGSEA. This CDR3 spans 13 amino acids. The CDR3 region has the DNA TGCAACGTCGCCACAGGGGGGGATCGAGGCTACACCTTC. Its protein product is CNVATGGDRGYTF.

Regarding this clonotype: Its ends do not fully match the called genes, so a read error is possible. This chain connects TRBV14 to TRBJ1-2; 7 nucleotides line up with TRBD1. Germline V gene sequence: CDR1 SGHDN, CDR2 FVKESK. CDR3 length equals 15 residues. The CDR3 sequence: CADRESPGGPYDYTF. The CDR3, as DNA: TGTGCCGACCGTGAGTCGCCAGGGGGTCCCTATGACTACACCTTC.

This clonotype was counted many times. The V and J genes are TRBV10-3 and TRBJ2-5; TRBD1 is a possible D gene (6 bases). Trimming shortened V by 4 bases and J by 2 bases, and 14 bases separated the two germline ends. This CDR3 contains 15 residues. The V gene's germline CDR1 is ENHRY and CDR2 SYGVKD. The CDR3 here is CAISGQTTGQETQYF. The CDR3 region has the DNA TGTGCCATCAGTGGCCAAACCACAGGGCAAGAGACCCAGTACTTC.

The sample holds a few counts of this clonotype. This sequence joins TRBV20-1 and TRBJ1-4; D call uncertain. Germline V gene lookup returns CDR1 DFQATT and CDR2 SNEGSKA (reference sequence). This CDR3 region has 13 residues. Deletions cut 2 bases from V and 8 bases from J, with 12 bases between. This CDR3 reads CSARHLTKEKLFF. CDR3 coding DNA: TGCAGTGCTAGACATTTGACGAAGGAAAAACTGTTTTTT.

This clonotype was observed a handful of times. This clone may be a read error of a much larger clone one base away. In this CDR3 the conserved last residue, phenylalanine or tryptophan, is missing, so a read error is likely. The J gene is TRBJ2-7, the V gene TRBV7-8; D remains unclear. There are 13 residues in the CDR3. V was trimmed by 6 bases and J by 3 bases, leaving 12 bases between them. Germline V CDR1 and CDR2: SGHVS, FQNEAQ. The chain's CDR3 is CASSYSLFYEQYL. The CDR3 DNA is TGTGCCAGCAGTTACTCCCTATTCTACGAGCAGTACCTC.

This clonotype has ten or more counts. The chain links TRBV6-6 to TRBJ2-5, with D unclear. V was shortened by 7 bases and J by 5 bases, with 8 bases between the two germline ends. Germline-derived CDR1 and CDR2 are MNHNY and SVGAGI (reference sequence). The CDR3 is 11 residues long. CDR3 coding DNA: TGTGCCAGCACCTCAACTGAGACCCAGTACTTC. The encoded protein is CASTSTETQYF.

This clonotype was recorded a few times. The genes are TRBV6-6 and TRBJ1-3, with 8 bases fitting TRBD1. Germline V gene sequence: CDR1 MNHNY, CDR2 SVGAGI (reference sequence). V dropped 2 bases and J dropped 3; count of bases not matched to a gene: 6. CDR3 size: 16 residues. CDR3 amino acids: CASSYRTGRDGNTIYF. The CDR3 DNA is TGTGCCAGCAGTTACCGGACAGGGAGAGATGGAAACACCATATATTTT.

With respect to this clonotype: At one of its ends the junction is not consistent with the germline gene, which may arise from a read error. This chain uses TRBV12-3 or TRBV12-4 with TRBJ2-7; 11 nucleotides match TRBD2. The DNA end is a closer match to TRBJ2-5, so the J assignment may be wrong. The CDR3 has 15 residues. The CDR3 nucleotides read TGTGCCAGCAGATTAGCGGGGGGGCCTCGGGTGACCCAGTACTTC. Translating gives CASRLAGGPRVTQYF.

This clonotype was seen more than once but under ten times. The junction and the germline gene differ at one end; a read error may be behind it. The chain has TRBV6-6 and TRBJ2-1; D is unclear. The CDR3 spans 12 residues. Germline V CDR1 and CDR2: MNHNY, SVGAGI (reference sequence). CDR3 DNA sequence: TGTGCCTGCAGTTACGGGCGCCGTGAGCAGTTCTTC. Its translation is CACSYGRREQFF.

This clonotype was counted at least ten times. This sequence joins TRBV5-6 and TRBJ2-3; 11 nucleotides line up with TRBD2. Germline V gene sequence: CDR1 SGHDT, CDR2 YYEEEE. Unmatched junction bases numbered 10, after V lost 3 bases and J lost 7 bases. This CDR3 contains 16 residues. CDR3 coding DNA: TGTGCCAGCAGCTCGGTGACTACTAGCGGGGGACATACGCAGTATTTT. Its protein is CASSSVTTSGGHTQYF. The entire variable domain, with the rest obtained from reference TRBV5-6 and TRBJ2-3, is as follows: DAGVTQSPTHLIKTRGQQVTLRCSPKSGHDTVSWYQQALGQGPQFIFQYYEEEERQRGNFPDRFSGHQFPNYSSELNVNALLLGDSALYLCASSSVTTSGGHTQYFGPGTRLTVL.

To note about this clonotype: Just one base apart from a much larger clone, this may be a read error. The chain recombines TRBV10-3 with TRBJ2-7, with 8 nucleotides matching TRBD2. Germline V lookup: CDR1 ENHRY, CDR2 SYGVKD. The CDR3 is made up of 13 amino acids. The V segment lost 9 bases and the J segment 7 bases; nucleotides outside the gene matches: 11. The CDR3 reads CAITTGGAGEQYF. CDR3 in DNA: TGTGCCATAACCACCGGGGGGGCGGGTGAGCAGTACTTC.

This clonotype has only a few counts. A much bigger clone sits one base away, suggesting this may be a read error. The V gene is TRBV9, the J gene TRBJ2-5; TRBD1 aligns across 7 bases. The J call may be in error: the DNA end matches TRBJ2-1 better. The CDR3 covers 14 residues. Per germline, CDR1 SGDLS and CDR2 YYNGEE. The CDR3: CASSVGTAQETQFF. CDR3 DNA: TGTGCCAGCAGCGTGGGGACAGCCCAAGAGACCCAGTTCTTC.

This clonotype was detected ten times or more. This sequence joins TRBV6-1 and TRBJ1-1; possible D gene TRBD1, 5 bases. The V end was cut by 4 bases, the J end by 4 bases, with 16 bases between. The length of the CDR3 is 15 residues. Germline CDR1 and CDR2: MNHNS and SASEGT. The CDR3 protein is CASSAMGQRGTEAFF. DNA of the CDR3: TGTGCCAGCAGTGCAATGGGGCAGCGGGGCACTGAAGCTTTCTTT.

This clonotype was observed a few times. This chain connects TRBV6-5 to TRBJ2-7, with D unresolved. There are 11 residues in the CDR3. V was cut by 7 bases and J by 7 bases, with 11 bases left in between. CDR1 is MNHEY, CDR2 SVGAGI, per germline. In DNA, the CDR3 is TGTGCCAGCACCGCCTACAATGAGCAGTACTTC. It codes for CASTAYNEQYF.

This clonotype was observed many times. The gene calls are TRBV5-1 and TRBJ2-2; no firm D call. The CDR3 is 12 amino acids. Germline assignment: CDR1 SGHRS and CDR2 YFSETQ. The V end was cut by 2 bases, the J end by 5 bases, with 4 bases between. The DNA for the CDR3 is TGCGCCAGCAGCTTCGGGACCGGGGAGCTGTTTTTT. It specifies CASSFGTGELFF.

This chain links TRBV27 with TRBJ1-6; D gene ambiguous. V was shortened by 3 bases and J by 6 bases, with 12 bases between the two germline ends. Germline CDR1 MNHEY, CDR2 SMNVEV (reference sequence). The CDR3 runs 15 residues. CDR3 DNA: TGTGCCAGCAGTTTTGACGGACGCGGTAATTCACCCCTCCACTTT. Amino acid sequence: CASSFDGRGNSPLHF.

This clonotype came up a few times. The CDR3 here is CASSSGTGVSEQYF. The DNA of the CDR3 is TGTGCCAGCAGTTCCGGGACAGGGGTTAGCGAGCAGTACTTC. The chain has TRBV27 and TRBJ2-7, with TRBD1 matching over 10 bases. V lost 4 bases to trimming and J lost 6 bases; unmatched junction nucleotides: 6. Germline V gene lookup returns CDR1 MNHEY and CDR2 SMNVEV (reference sequence). CDR3 length: 14 residues.

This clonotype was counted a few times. The CDR3, as DNA: TGTGCCAGCAGTGGCGGCAGACAGAGCAATCAGCCCCAGCATTTT. It translates to CASSGGRQSNQPQHF. The chain combines TRBV2 with TRBJ1-5, with D perhaps TRBD1 (5 bases). The CDR3 is made up of 15 amino acids. The germline CDR1 and CDR2 sequences are SNHLY and FYNNEI. V lost 4 bases and J lost 1, with 11 bases in between.

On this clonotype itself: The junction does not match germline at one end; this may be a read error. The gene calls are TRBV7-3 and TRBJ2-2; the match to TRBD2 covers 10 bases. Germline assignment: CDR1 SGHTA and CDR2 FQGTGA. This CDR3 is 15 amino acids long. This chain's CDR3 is CASSPGLAKTGELFF. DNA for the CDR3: TGTGCCAGCAGCCCGGGACTAGCGAAGACCGGGGAGCTGTTTTTT.

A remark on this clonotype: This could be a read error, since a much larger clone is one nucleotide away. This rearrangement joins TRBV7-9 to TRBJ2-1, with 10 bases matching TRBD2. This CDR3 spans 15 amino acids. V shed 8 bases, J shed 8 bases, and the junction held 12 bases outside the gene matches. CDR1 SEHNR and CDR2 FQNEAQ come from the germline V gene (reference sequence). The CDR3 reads CASRLSAGGLDEQFF. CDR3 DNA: TGTGCCAGCCGCCTGTCAGCGGGGGGGCTGGATGAGCAGTTCTTC.

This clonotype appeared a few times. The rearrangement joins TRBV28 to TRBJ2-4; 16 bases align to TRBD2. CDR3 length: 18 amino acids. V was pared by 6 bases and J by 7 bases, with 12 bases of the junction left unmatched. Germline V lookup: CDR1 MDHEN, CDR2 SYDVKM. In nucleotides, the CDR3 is TGTGCCAGCAGCGCGATCCCGGGACTAGCGGGGGGGGACAACATTCAGTACTTC. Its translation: CASSAIPGLAGGDNIQYF.